This passage covers 15 T cell receptor beta chains from one sample sequenced in a study of EBV T-cell therapy then PD-1 blockade in nasopharyngeal carcinoma (dated by TCRdb to the early 2020s). Antigen specificity for these receptors is unknown. Taken with the paper, the label for time point translates to: 266 days after commencement of treatment, after nivolumab therapy. The treatment or condition label, read with the paper, signifies: AdE1-LMPpoly-expanded autologous EBV-specific T-cell therapy followed by anti-PD-1 nivolumab. The library was made by the immunoSEQ multiplex PCR assay. In TCRdb, the immuneACCESS table is reduced to in-frame sequences with V and J assigned. These tables do not hold every clone; where another copy was compared, an unresolved V gene accounts for under half, and the others remain unexplained. The sample records roughly 20,000 clones, roughly 80% of which are singletons. The top ten constitute roughly a third of the sample.

The sample was CD8+ T cells from blood, taken at roughly day 280 from a patient whose treatment included autologous EBV-specific T cells and nivolumab. The receptors come from a man aged 35-49 years with nasopharyngeal carcinoma.

The genes are TRBV7-9 and TRBJ2-3, with TRBD1 identical over 7 bases. CDR1 is SEHNR, CDR2 FQNEAQ, per germline (reference sequence). CDR3 length equals 14 residues. V lost 0 bases, J lost 4 bases, and 1 base stayed unmatched. Here the CDR3 DNA reads TGTGCCAGCAGCTTAGCCCAGGGGGCAGATACGCAGTATTTT. This translates into CASSLAQGADTQYF. Filled out from reference TRBV7-9 and TRBJ2-3, the complete variable domain reads DTGVSQNPRHKITKRGQNVTFRCDPISEHNRLYWYRQTLGQGPEFLTYFQNEAQLEKSRLLSDRFSAERPKGSFSTLEIQRTEQGDSAMYLCASSLAQGADTQYFGPGTRLTVL.

This clone occurred a few times. The V and J genes are TRBV4-3 and TRBJ2-7; 10 bases line up with TRBD2. V was pared by 1 base and J by 4 bases, with 7 bases of the junction left unmatched. CDR1 and CDR2 from the germline V gene are LGHNA and YSLEER. The CDR3 sequence is 16 residues long. This CDR3 is CASSQVPGLAPYEQYF. CDR3 nucleotides: TGCGCCAGCAGCCAAGTGCCGGGACTAGCGCCATACGAGCAGTACTTC.

J is TRBJ2-4 and V is TRBV7-9; no clear D gene. CDR3 length: 14 residues. Germline V gene sequence: CDR1 SEHNR, CDR2 FQNEAQ (reference sequence). V shed 1 base and J shed 0 bases, with 4 bases lying between them. CDR3 in DNA: TGTGCCAGCAGCTTAGAGGGAGCCAAAAACATTCAGTACTTC. This encodes CASSLEGAKNIQYF.

V gene TRBV2 combines with J gene TRBJ1-6; perhaps TRBD1 as D (5 bases). Germline V CDR1 and CDR2: SNHLY, FYNNEI. The CDR3 contains 17 residues. The V end was cut by 2 bases, the J end by 8 bases, with 19 bases between. The CDR3 region has the DNA TGTGCCAGCAGTGAAATCCCATGGGGGTCGGTGGATTCACCCCTCCACTTT. This translates into CASSEIPWGSVDSPLHF.

In this sample, this clone turned up once. J is TRBJ1-6 and V is TRBV4-2; D is possibly TRBD1 (6 bases). CDR3 length equals 14 residues. Germline CDR1 is LGHNA and CDR2 is YNFKEQ. The ends were cut back, 4 bases at V and 5 bases at J, with 9 bases in the middle. The DNA for the CDR3 is TGTGCCAGCAGCCCGTCAGGGGATAATTCACCCCTCCACTTT. This encodes CASSPSGDNSPLHF.

The rearrangement links TRBV4-1 to TRBJ2-5; TRBD2 matches at 16 bases. There are 16 residues in the CDR3. Germline V gene lookup returns CDR1 MGHRA and CDR2 YSYEKL. The V gene end was trimmed by 3 bases and the J gene end by 5 bases; junction bases not matched to a gene: 3. CDR3 sequence: CASSQGLAGGLETQYF. The CDR3 coding sequence is TGCGCCAGCAGCCAGGGACTAGCGGGGGGGTTGGAGACCCAGTACTTC.

This clone was recorded a few times. The chain joins TRBV6-2 or TRBV6-3 to TRBJ1-2, with a tentative D call TRBD1 (6 bases). The germline V and J ends were trimmed by 0 bases and 4 bases, with 12 bases remaining between them. Looked up from germline, CDR1 is MNHEY and CDR2 is SVGEGT. The length of the CDR3 is 15 residues. In DNA form, the CDR3 reads TGTGCCAGCAGTTACTCGTCGGGGGGCGCCTATGGCTACACCTTC. Translating gives CASSYSSGGAYGYTF.

The gene calls are TRBV5-1 and TRBJ2-1; D gene ambiguous. Germline V gene sequence: CDR1 SGHRS, CDR2 YFSETQ. V was clipped by 0 bases and J by 6 bases, with 7 bases between them. This CDR3 comprises 13 residues. As DNA, the CDR3 is TGCGCCAGCAGCTTGGACGTTTCCAATGAGCAGTTCTTC. Translation gives CASSLDVSNEQFF.

V gene TRBV6-5 combines with J gene TRBJ1-5, with 7 bases matching TRBD1. The CDR3 has 15 residues. Trimming took 5 bases from V and 0 from J; bases not matched to a gene: 4. Germline CDR1 reads MNHEY; CDR2 reads SVGAGI. Here the CDR3 reads CASSNRDSSNQPQHF. The CDR3 DNA is TGTGCCAGCAGTAACCGGGACAGTAGCAATCAGCCCCAGCATTTT.

The V call is TRBV28, the J call TRBJ2-3; 7 bases match TRBD1. Germline values: CDR1 MDHEN, CDR2 SYDVKM. The CDR3 is 15 amino acids. Trimming cost V 3 bases and J 5 bases; bases outside gene matches: 8. The CDR3 sequence is CASSFPRQGVDTQYF. Here the CDR3 DNA reads TGTGCCAGCAGTTTCCCTCGACAGGGAGTAGATACGCAGTATTTT. The full variable domain, in which reference TRBV28 and TRBJ2-3 provide the parts outside the CDR3, is DVKVTQSSRYLVKRTGEKVFLECVQDMDHENMFWYRQDPGLGLRLIYFSYDVKMKEKGDIPEGYSVSREKKERFSLILESASTNQTSMYLCASSFPRQGVDTQYFGPGTRLTVL.

This clone qualifies as medium-sized (0.01 to 0.1%). This chain links TRBV4-3 with TRBJ1-3; 7 bases line up with TRBD1. Trimming removed 0 bases from V and 0 bases from J; junction bases left unmatched: 14. CDR3 size: 20 residues. Germline CDR1 and CDR2: LGHNA and YSLEER. In DNA, the CDR3 is TGCGCCAGCAGCCAAGATTGGGGACGGGACAGTCTGTTCTCTGGAAACACCATATATTTT. It translates to CASSQDWGRDSLFSGNTIYF.

V and J are TRBV9 and TRBJ1-2; 8 bases line up with TRBD1. The junction had 6 bases not matched to a gene; V was cut back by 6 bases and J by 8 bases. There are 12 residues in the CDR3. CDR1 SGDLS and CDR2 YYNGEE come from the germline V gene. CDR3 sequence (DNA): TGTGCCAGCATCGGGACAGGATGGGGCTACACCTTC. Amino acids: CASIGTGWGYTF.

This clone occurred a few times. V gene TRBV7-8 combines with J gene TRBJ2-1; D gene ambiguous. Trimming cost V 2 bases and J 8 bases, with 4 bases left between them. Germline CDR1 SGHVS, CDR2 FQNEAQ. CDR3 length: 11 residues. The CDR3: CASSLTDEQFF. In DNA, the CDR3 is TGTGCCAGCAGCTTAACGGATGAGCAGTTCTTC.

The chain links TRBV10-3 to TRBJ1-2; 7 nucleotides match TRBD1. V lost 3 bases and J lost 8; bases outside the gene matches: 15. The CDR3 length is 16 residues. Germline-derived CDR1 and CDR2 are ENHRY and SYGVKD. The CDR3 DNA is TGTGCCATCAGTGACTTCCCGGCAGGGGGGGGTGAAGGCTACACCTTC. Encoded protein: CAISDFPAGGGEGYTF.

This clone was observed a few times. V is TRBV28 and J is TRBJ2-3; D uncertain. Trimming left V 5 bases short and J 6 bases short, with 3 bases between. The length of the CDR3 is 10 residues. The germline V gene has CDR1 MDHEN and CDR2 SYDVKM. The CDR3 spells CASSGDTQYF. The CDR3 bases are TGTGCCAGCAGTGGGGATACGCAGTATTTT.